The entry below describes one T cell receptor beta chain. Its antigen is unknown. The source of the sample is a study of cytomegalovirus exposure and HLA in healthy donors. The primer mix had 60 Vbeta and 13 Jbeta primers. Clones were read by immunoSEQ multiplex PCR, and TCRdb kept only the in-frame ones, dropping some. Of 90,000 to 150,000 clones listed, roughly 77% are singletons. Study results and limitations: Later work associated roughly 17,000 TCR beta sequences with HLA alleles at 0.05 false discovery rate. Upon later analysis, HLA-associated TCR beta chains proved more clonally expanded than other, equally common chains. Data from an earlier analysis indicated that most TCR beta V segments were productive either about 90% or about 30% of the time.

With V trimmed by 5 bases and J by 3 bases, 6 bases remained unmatched. The CDR3 spans 14 residues. Germline CDR1 and CDR2: KGHSH and LQKENI. The chain employs TRBV18 and TRBJ1-2; 7 positions match TRBD1. The TCR sequence derives from a man aged 35 to 55 in good health and CMV-seronegative. The sequenced material came from PBMCs. The CDR3 protein is CASSSQGLDYGYTF. The CDR3 nucleotides are TGTGCCAGCTCATCACAGGGGTTAGACTATGGCTACACCTTC.